The clone carrying this TCR beta chain was recorded only once. Its cognate antigen is unknown. Germline CDR1 reads SGHRS; CDR2 reads YFSETQ. This CDR3 has 13 residues. The V and J ends lost 1 base and 1 base respectively, with 5 bases between them. The data originate from a study of Ad26.COV2.S vaccination and SARS-CoV-2 variants. The study, taken as a whole, reports: Relative to placebo recipients, vaccine recipients exhibited elevated spike-specific TCR breadth. The study found similar non-spike TCR breadth in vaccine and placebo recipients.

Generated by immunoSEQ multiplex PCR, the TCRdb table keeps only in-frame clones and is missing some. The sample carries about 350,000 clones, 92% recorded once. This TCR derives from a human donor who had recovered from COVID-19. The V call is TRBV5-1, the J call TRBJ1-1; no definite D call. The sequencing here drew on peripheral blood, taken after recovery from COVID-19. CDR3 in DNA: TGCGCCAGCAGCTTGAACAAGAACACTGAAGCTTTCTTT. Translating it yields CASSLNKNTEAFF. The full variable domain, with the rest looked up from reference TRBV5-1 and TRBJ1-1, is KAGVTQTPRYLIKTRGQQVTLSCSPISGHRSVSWYQQTPGQGLQFLFEYFSETQRNKGNFPGRFSGRQFSNSRSEMNVSTLELGDSALYLCASSLNKNTEAFFGQGTRLTVV.